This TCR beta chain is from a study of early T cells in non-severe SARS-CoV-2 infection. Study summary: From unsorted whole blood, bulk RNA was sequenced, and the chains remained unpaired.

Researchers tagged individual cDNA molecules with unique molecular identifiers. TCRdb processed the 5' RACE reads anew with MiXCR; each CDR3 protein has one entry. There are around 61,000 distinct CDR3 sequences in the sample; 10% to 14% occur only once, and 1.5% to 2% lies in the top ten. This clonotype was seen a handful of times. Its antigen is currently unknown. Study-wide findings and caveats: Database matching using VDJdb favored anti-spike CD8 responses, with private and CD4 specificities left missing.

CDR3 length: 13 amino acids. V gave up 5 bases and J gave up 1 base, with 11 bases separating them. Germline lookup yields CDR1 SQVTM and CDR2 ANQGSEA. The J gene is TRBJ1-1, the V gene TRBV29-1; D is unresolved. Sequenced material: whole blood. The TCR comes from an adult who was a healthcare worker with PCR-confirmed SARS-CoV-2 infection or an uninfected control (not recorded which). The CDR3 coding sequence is TGCAGCGTTACCCCTTACGGGAACACTGAAGCTTTCTTT. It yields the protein CSVTPYGNTEAFF.